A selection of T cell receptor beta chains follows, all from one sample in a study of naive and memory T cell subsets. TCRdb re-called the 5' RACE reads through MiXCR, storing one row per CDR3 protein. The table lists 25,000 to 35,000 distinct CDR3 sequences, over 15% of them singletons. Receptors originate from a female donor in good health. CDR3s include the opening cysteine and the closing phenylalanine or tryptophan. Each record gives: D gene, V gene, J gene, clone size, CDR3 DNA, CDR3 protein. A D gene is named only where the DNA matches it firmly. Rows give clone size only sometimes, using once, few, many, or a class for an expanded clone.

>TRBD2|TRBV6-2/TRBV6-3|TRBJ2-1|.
TGTGCCAGCAGTTACTCGCCTAGCGGGGGGGAAAATGAGCAGTTCTTC
CASSYSPSGGENEQFF
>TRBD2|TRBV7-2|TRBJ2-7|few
TGTGCCAGCAGTGCCCTAGCGGGGAACTACGAGCAGTACTTC
CASSALAGNYEQYF
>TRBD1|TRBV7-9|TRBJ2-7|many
TGTGCCAGCAGCCCACAGGGGGCCCCAAAAGGCCACGAGCAGTACTTC
CASSPQGAPKGHEQYF
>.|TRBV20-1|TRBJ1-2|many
TGCAGTGCTCCGACAAACTATGGCTACACCTTC
CSAPTNYGYTF
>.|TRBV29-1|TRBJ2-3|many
TGCAGCGTTGATAGAGGGATCAGCACAGATACGCAGTATTTT
CSVDRGISTDTQYF
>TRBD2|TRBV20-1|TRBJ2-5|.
TGCAGTGCCATACTAGCGGGGGGGACCGAGGGAGAGACCCAGTACTTC
CSAILAGGTEGETQYF
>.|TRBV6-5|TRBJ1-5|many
TGTGCCAGCAGGCGACGGAATAGCAATCAGCCCCAGCATTTT
CASRRRNSNQPQHF
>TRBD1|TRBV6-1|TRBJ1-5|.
TGTGCCAGCAGCCAAAGTCGGACAGGGGGCCAGCCCCAGCATTTT
CASSQSRTGGQPQHF
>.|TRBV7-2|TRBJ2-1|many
TGTGCCAGCAGCCCGATCGTGGGTTTCAATGAGCAGTTCTTC
CASSPIVGFNEQFF
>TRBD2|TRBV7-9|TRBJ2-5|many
TGTGCCAGCCCTACCGCGGGGGGAGGGGATCGGGCGACCCAGTACTTC
CASPTAGGGDRATQYF
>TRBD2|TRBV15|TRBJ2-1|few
TGTGCCACCAGTACCGCGGGGGGGCTGTCTGAGCAGTTCTTC
CATSTAGGLSEQFF
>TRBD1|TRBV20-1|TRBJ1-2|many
TGCAGTGCCAAGAAGACAGGGGGGAACTATGGCTACACCTTC
CSAKKTGGNYGYTF
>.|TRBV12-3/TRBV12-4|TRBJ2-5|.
TGTGCCAGCAGTTTACCGGGCAGGGAGACCCAGTACTTC
CASSLPGRETQYF
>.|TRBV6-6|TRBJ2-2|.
TGTGCCAGCAGTTTCTCTCCCGGGACATCAACGAACACCGGGGAGCTGTTTTTT
CASSFSPGTSTNTGELFF
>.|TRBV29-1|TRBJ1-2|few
TGCAGCGTTGACGCGGGTAGCAGGAGCGACACCTTC
CSVDAGSRSDTF
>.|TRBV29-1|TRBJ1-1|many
TGCAGCGTTGAACAGGTCAGGGGCAGGGCTGAAGCTTTCTTT
CSVEQVRGRAEAFF
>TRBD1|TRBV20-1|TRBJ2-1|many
TGCAGTGCTACCCTCGACAGGGGGTACGATGAGCAGTTCTTC
CSATLDRGYDEQFF
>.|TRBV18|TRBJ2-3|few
TGTGCCAGCTACATTAACGCGGGAAGCACAGATACGCAGTATTTT
CASYINAGSTDTQYF
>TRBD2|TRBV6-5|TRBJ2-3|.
TGTGCCAGCAGCAAGACTAGCGGGGGGCTCGGGGGCACAGATACGCAGTATTTT
CASSKTSGGLGGTDTQYF
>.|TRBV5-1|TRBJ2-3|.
TGCGCCAGCAGCTTGTACGTCACAGATACGCAGTATTTT
CASSLYVTDTQYF
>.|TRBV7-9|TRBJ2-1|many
TGTGCCAGCAGCCCAGCGGTGAAGTCCTACAATGAGCAGTTCTTC
CASSPAVKSYNEQFF
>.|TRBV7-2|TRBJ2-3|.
TGTGCCAGCAGCTTTTTCGGTGTCAGACAGATAGACACAGATACGCAGTATTTT
CASSFFGVRQIDTDTQYF
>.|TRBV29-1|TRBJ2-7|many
TGCAGCGTTACGTCCCAGGCCTACGAGCAGTACTTC
CSVTSQAYEQYF
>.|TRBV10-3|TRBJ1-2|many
TGTGCCATCAGTGCCGGGGATGGCTACACCTTC
CAISAGDGYTF
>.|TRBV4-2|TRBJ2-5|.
TGTGCCAGCTCTACAGGGGGAGGGACGACCCAGTACTTC
CASSTGGGTTQYF
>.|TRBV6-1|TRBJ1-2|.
TGTGCCAGCAGTGAAATTGTAGGGTACTATGGCTACACCTTC
CASSEIVGYYGYTF
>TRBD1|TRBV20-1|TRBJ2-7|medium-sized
TGCAGTGCTAGGTCGGTCGGGGACAGGGAGGACGAGCAGTACTTC
CSARSVGDREDEQYF
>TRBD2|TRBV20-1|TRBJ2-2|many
TGCAGTGCTGGAGGGGCGGGGGGCAACACCGGGGAGCTGTTTTTT
CSAGGAGGNTGELFF
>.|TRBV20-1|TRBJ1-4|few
TGCAGTGCTCAGACAGAACCTAATGAAAAACTGTTTTTT
CSAQTEPNEKLFF
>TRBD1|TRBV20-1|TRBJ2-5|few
TGCAGTGCTACTAGACAGGGCCAAGGGGCCCAGTACTTC
CSATRQGQGAQYF
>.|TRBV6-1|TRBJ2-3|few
TGTGCCAGCACTAAGACAGATACGCAGTATTTT
CASTKTDTQYF
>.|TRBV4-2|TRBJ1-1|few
TGTGCCAGCAGCCCGCCCCGGGCTGAAGCTTTCTTT
CASSPPRAEAFF
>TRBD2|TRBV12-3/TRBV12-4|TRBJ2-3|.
TGTGCCAGCAGCCCTCGGACTAGCGGGGCCATTACGCAGTATTTT
CASSPRTSGAITQYF
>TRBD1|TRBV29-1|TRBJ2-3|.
TGCAGCGTTGAACAGGGGGCCACAGATACGCAGTATTTT
CSVEQGATDTQYF
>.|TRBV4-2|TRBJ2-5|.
TGTGCCAGCAGCCAAGATAGGAGTAATGCGGGGGCCATAAAACGGTCCTTC
CASSQDRSNAGAIKRSF
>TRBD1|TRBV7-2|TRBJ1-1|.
TGTGCCAGCAGCCAAGACAGGGGCAGAACTGAAGCTTTCTTT
CASSQDRGRTEAFF
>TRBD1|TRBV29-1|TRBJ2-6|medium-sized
TGCAGCGTGAGGACAGGGGGCCTTGGAGCCAACGTCCTGACTTTC
CSVRTGGLGANVLTF
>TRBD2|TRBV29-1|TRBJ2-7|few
TGCAGCGTTTTCTGGACTAGTCGCGAGCAGTACTTC
CSVFWTSREQYF
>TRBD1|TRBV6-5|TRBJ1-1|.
TGTGCCAGCTCGGGGGGACAGGGGTTCACTGAAGCTTTCTTT
CASSGGQGFTEAFF
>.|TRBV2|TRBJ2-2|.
TGTGCCAGCAGTGAAGTGGCGGGGGCCAACACCGGGGAGCTGTTTTTT
CASSEVAGANTGELFF
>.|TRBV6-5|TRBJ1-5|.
TGTGCCAGCAGTTTCGACAGGTTTGGAAATCAGCCCCAGCATTTT
CASSFDRFGNQPQHF
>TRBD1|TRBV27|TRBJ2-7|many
TGTGCCAGCAGTTACAGGGGTGGACACGAGCAGTACTTC
CASSYRGGHEQYF
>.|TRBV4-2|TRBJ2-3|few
TGTGCCAGCAGCCAAGATAAAGATGGGGCAGATACGCAGTATTTT
CASSQDKDGADTQYF
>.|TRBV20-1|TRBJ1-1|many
TGCAGTGCTAGAGATTCAGGGTACGCTGAAGCTTTCTTT
CSARDSGYAEAFF
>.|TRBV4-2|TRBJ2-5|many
TGTGCCAGCAGCCAAGATGGGTGGGGAACCGGGAACGGGGAGACCCAGTACTTC
CASSQDGWGTGNGETQYF
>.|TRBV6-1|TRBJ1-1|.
TGTGCCAGCAGTGAGGGGTCTTTGAGCCGGGGTGAAGCTTTCTTT
CASSEGSLSRGEAFF
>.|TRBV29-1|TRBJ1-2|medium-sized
TGCAGCGTTGAGGATAAAAACTATGGCTACACCTTC
CSVEDKNYGYTF
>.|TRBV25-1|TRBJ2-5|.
TGTGCCAGCAGTGAACAGGGGACAAAAGAGACCCAGTACTTC
CASSEQGTKETQYF
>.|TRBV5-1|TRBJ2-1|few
TGCGCCAACGGTGCAAGACTTTACAATGAGCAGTTCTTC
CANGARLYNEQFF
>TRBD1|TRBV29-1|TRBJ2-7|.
TGCAGCATCGGTTCCGGGACAGCCAAACCATACGAGCAGTACTTC
CSIGSGTAKPYEQYF
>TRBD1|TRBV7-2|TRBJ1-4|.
TGTGCCAGCAGCTTATCGACATGGACAGGGTCTAAGGAAAAACTGTTTTTT
CASSLSTWTGSKEKLFF
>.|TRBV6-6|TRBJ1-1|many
TGTGCCAGCAGTTACTCGGACAGTGAAGCTTTCTTT
CASSYSDSEAFF